This T cell receptor beta chain was documented in a study of blood T cells in healthy people across ages. Unmatched junction bases numbered 4, after V lost 4 bases and J lost 3 bases. This CDR3 spans 14 amino acids. Sample-barcoded 5' priming and a J-beta primer mix drove a second PCR of 7 to 11 cycles. From the 5' RACE reads, TCRdb called clonotypes with MiXCR, one entry per CDR3 protein. The data show fewer than 950,000 distinct CDR3 sequences, roughly 35% seen once. Sample donors were healthy Caucasian individuals that came from Russia, aged 6 to 90. Every donor contributed roughly 10 milliliters of peripheral blood by blood draw. There are many counts of this clonotype.

The specimen was blood. The sequence was obtained from a young man in good health. The gene calls are TRBV12-3 or TRBV12-4 and TRBJ2-5; 8 bases agree with TRBD1. CDR3 loop: CASSSGQEEETQYF. CDR3 sequence (DNA): TGTGCCAGCAGTTCGGGACAGGAGGAAGAGACCCAGTACTTC.